A single sample is the source of the 20 T cell receptor beta chains below, sequenced in a study of cytotoxic CD8 clonotypes in ibrutinib-treated CLL. The protocol was immunoSEQ multiplex PCR, while the TCRdb copy is restricted to in-frame clones and leaves out a portion. The table records more than 75,000 clones, over 60% of them present only once. Sequencing used PBMCs, obtained after 24 months of ibrutinib treatment. These receptors were obtained from a human donor with chronic lymphocytic leukemia.

This chain uses TRBV7-9 with TRBJ1-2, with TRBD1 matching 10 bases. CDR1 and CDR2 from the germline V gene are SEHNR and FQNEAQ (reference sequence). V lost 1 base, J lost 5 bases, and 1 base stayed unmatched. The CDR3 totals 14 residues. The CDR3 region is CASSLGTGGYGYTF. Written as DNA, the CDR3 is TGTGCCAGCAGCTTAGGGACAGGGGGATATGGCTACACCTTC.

The chain employs TRBV5-4 and TRBJ2-5; the match to TRBD1 covers 9 bases. Germline trimming cut 2 bases from V and 2 bases from J; bases unmatched to any gene: 4. Germline lookup yields CDR1 SGHNT and CDR2 YYREEE (reference sequence). The CDR3 consists of 15 residues. The CDR3 spells CASSLDRGTQETQYF. DNA of the CDR3: TGTGCCAGCAGCTTAGACAGGGGGACTCAAGAGACCCAGTACTTC.

The chain is built from TRBV29-1 and TRBJ2-4; D not resolved. CDR3 length equals 13 residues. V was trimmed by 2 bases and J by 1 base, leaving 6 bases between them. CDR1 and CDR2 (germline): SQVTM, ANQGSEA. The CDR3 loop reads CSVEYGAKNIQYF. The CDR3 DNA follows: TGCAGCGTTGAATACGGGGCCAAAAACATTCAGTACTTC.

V gene TRBV19 combines with J gene TRBJ1-2; tentatively, D is TRBD1 (6 bases). CDR1 is LNHDA, CDR2 SQIVND, per germline (reference sequence). Trimming cost V 3 bases and J 7 bases, with 12 bases left between them. The CDR3 is 13 residues long. CDR3 sequence reads: CASSIQGPGGYTF. Written as DNA, the CDR3 is TGTGCCAGTAGTATTCAGGGGCCGGGTGGCTACACCTTC.

The chain combines TRBV19 with TRBJ1-6; D gene uncertain. The germline V gene has CDR1 LNHDA and CDR2 SQIVND (reference sequence). This CDR3 comprises 15 residues. The ends were cut back, 3 bases at V and 3 bases at J, with 9 bases in the middle. The DNA for the CDR3 is TGTGCCAGTAGTATCTCCCAGGACTATAATTCACCCCTCCACTTT. It codes for CASSISQDYNSPLHF.

This clone was seen only a few times. The genes are TRBV28 and TRBJ2-5; D is perhaps TRBD1 (5 bases). The V and J ends lost 2 bases and 5 bases respectively, with 12 bases between them. Germline V gene lookup returns CDR1 MDHEN and CDR2 SYDVKM. This CDR3 region has 14 residues. The CDR3: CASSLHRTPETQYF. Here the CDR3 DNA reads TGTGCCAGCAGTTTACACAGGACCCCGGAGACCCAGTACTTC.

The chain is built from TRBV21-1 and TRBJ2-3; no check of the table's D call, TRBD1, against the DNA was made. TRBV21-1 is labeled a pseudogene. The CDR3 runs 15 residues. CDR3 sequence: CASSVGHLSTDTQYF. CDR3 nucleotide sequence: TGTGCCAGCAGCGTAGGACACCTTAGCACAGATACGCAGTATTTT.

This clone was counted a few times. The gene calls are TRBV19 and TRBJ1-5; the match to TRBD1 covers 7 bases. With V trimmed by 3 bases and J by 6 bases, 5 bases remained unmatched. This CDR3 has 14 amino acids. CDR1 is LNHDA, CDR2 SQIVND, per germline (reference sequence). Here the CDR3 DNA reads TGTGCCAGTAGTATGCTAGACAGGGTTCAGCCCCAGCATTTT. It encodes CASSMLDRVQPQHF. Variable domain in full (rest from reference TRBV19 and TRBJ1-5): DGGITQSPKYLFRKEGQNVTLSCEQNLNHDAMYWYRQDPGQGLRLIYYSQIVNDFQKGDIAEGYSVSREKKESFPLTVTSAQKNPTAFYLCASSMLDRVQPQHFGDGTRLSIL.

The V gene is TRBV28, the J gene TRBJ2-7, with TRBD1 as a possible D gene (6 bases). The CDR3 is 13 amino acids. V lost 3 bases and J 5 bases, leaving 11 bases between the germline ends. The germline V gene has CDR1 MDHEN and CDR2 SYDVKM. The CDR3 spells CASSFRDKDEQYF. In DNA, the CDR3 is TGTGCCAGCAGTTTCAGGGACAAAGACGAGCAGTACTTC.

In this sample, this clone turned up once. This CDR3 reads CASSIGQGDMRSPLHF. The CDR3 DNA is TGTGCCAGCAGCATTGGACAGGGGGATATGAGGTCACCCCTCCACTTT. V usage is TRBV11-3 and J usage is TRBJ1-6; TRBD1 matches at 10 bases. Germline V lookup: CDR1 SGHNT, CDR2 YENEEA. This CDR3 has 16 residues. The V and J ends lost 5 bases and 10 bases, in that order; junction bases with no gene match: 11.

V usage is TRBV15 and J usage is TRBJ1-3; tentative D call: TRBD1 (5 bases). Trimming stripped 0 bases from V and 4 bases from J, with 16 bases between. The CDR3 is 17 residues long. CDR1 LNHNV and CDR2 YYDKDF come from the germline V gene (reference sequence). The CDR3 reads CATSREVGRAPGNTIYF. CDR3 bases: TGTGCCACCAGCAGAGAAGTGGGCAGGGCACCGGGAAACACCATATATTTT.

The chain employs TRBV10-1 and TRBJ2-7; TRBD1 matches at 7 bases. This CDR3 comprises 14 residues. V dropped 6 bases and J dropped 4; count of bases not matched to a gene: 9. Germline assignment: CDR1 WNHNN and CDR2 SYGVQD (reference sequence). CDR3 residues: CASSDDRESYEQYF. CDR3 in DNA: TGCGCCAGCAGCGACGACAGGGAGTCTTACGAGCAGTACTTC.

This chain links TRBV6-5 with TRBJ1-5; 9 bases are shared with TRBD1. From germline, CDR1 is MNHEY and CDR2 SVGAGI. Losses at the gene ends were 0 bases for V and 6 bases for J; bases not matched to a gene: 3. The CDR3 sequence is 15 residues long. The CDR3 DNA sequence: TGTGCCAGCAGTTACTCGGGACAGGGAAGTCAGCCCCAGCATTTT. This gives the protein CASSYSGQGSQPQHF.

V and J are TRBV30 and TRBJ1-4, with D possibly TRBD1 on 6 matching bases. CDR3 length: 14 amino acids. V shed 2 bases and J shed 8 bases, with 15 bases lying between them. The germline V gene has CDR1 GTSNPN and CDR2 SVGIG (reference sequence). CDR3 residues: CAWSQQGSGEKLFF. The CDR3, as DNA: TGTGCCTGGAGTCAGCAGGGGTCGGGGGAAAAACTGTTTTTT.

The V call is TRBV6-5, the J call TRBJ1-6; D gene unclear. Germline assignment: CDR1 MNHEY and CDR2 SVGAGI. The CDR3 is 15 residues long. V lost 2 bases and J lost 7, with 12 bases in between. The CDR3 sequence is CASSYERRRNSPLHF. The CDR3 DNA reads TGTGCCAGCAGTTACGAAAGGAGAAGGAATTCACCCCTCCACTTT.

The rearrangement uses TRBV9 and TRBJ2-1; unclear D gene. The germline V gene has CDR1 SGDLS and CDR2 YYNGEE. The CDR3 extends over 17 amino acids. V lost 3 bases and J lost 0, with 16 bases in between. The chain's CDR3 is CASSGKERVSSYNEQFF. In DNA, the CDR3 is TGTGCCAGCAGCGGAAAGGAACGGGTGAGCTCCTACAATGAGCAGTTCTTC.

This chain joins TRBV5-6 and TRBJ2-7; tentative D call: TRBD1 (6 bases). The CDR3 spans 14 residues. With 4 bases removed from V and 3 bases from J, the gap between germline ends came to 14 bases. Germline lookup yields CDR1 SGHDT and CDR2 YYEEEE. The CDR3: CASSVGAQDYEQYF. CDR3 bases: TGTGCCAGCAGCGTGGGGGCGCAGGACTACGAGCAGTACTTC.

This clone has only a few counts. The V call is TRBV14, the J call TRBJ2-4; a weak D match, TRBD2 (6 bases). V lost 0 bases, J lost 1 base, and 10 bases lay in between. CDR3 length equals 16 residues. In germline, CDR1 is SGHDN, CDR2 FVKESK. CDR3 residues: CASSQEVGGAKNIQYF. The CDR3 DNA reads TGTGCCAGCAGCCAAGAGGTTGGGGGGGCCAAAAACATTCAGTACTTC.

The chain couples TRBV7-9 to TRBJ2-1; D gene unclear. Germline CDR1 is SEHNR and CDR2 is FQNEAQ (reference sequence). V shed 5 bases and J shed 0 bases, with 11 bases lying between them. CDR3 size: 15 residues. The CDR3 sequence is CASSRTRSSYNEQFF. Here the CDR3 DNA reads TGTGCCAGCAGCCGAACACGGAGCTCCTACAATGAGCAGTTCTTC. The whole variable domain, filled in from reference TRBV7-9 and TRBJ2-1, reads DTGVSQNPRHKITKRGQNVTFRCDPISEHNRLYWYRQTLGQGPEFLTYFQNEAQLEKSRLLSDRFSAERPKGSFSTLEIQRTEQGDSAMYLCASSRTRSSYNEQFFGPGTRLTVL.

This clone was recorded only once. V and J are TRBV6-1 and TRBJ2-7; weak D call: TRBD1 (6 bases). CDR1 is MNHNS and CDR2 is SASEGT in the germline V gene. V lost 7 bases and J lost 3, with 19 bases in between. This CDR3 is built from 15 residues. Here the CDR3 DNA reads TGTGCCAGCACCGCCGGGACACCCGGAAGCTACGAGCAGTACTTC. Amino acids: CASTAGTPGSYEQYF.